The T cell receptor (beta chain) under discussion was sequenced for a study of T-cell memory formation after mild COVID-19. Germline V gene data show CDR1 as LGHNA and CDR2 as YNFKEQ. There are 15 residues in the CDR3. With V trimmed by 4 bases and J by 2 bases, 7 bases remained unmatched. From the 5' RACE reads, TCRdb called clonotypes with MiXCR, one entry per CDR3 protein. The table records more than 300,000 distinct CDR3 sequences, around a fifth of them present only once. The gene calls are TRBV4-2 and TRBJ2-7; 8 bases match TRBD2. Source material: PBMCs or a T cell subset sorted from them (not recorded which). The clonotype was recovered from a young man who had mild COVID-19 (a few samples of this study predate the infection). Cell type and time point are not known. In nucleotides, the CDR3 is TGTGCCAGCAGCCGAGAGGCGGGGGGCCCCTACGAGCAGTACTTC. Protein product: CASSREAGGPYEQYF.